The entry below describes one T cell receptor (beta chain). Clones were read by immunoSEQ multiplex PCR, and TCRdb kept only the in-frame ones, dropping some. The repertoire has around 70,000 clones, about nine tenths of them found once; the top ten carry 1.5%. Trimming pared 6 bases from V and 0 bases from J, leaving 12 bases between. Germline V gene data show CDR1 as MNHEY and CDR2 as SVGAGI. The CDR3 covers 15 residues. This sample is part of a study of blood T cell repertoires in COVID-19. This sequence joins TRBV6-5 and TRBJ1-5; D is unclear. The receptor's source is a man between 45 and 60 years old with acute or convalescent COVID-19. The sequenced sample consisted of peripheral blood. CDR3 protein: CASRGGPYSNQPQHF. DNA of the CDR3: TGTGCCAGCAGGGGAGGTCCCTATAGCAATCAGCCCCAGCATTTT.